The sequence of this TCR beta chain was determined in a study of T-cell reconstitution after alpha-beta-depleted transplantation in children. During its preparation, the TCRbeta library received unique molecular identifiers. TCRdb re-derived calls from the PCR reads in MiXCR, one entry per CDR3 protein. Of around 410,000 distinct CDR3 sequences listed, 11% are singletons. Germline V gene sequence: CDR1 SQVTM, CDR2 ANQGSEA. V was clipped by 4 bases and J by 7 bases, with 11 bases between them. The CDR3 is 12 amino acids. The clonotype comes from a human donor who donated a stem cell graft to a child with acute myeloid leukemia. The genes are TRBV29-1 and TRBJ1-3; D is uncertain. This sample comprised PBMCs from the stem cell graft donor, obtained from the stem cell graft. As DNA, the CDR3 is TGCAGCGTTGTAGGAGGCGACAACACCATATATTTT. It translates to CSVVGGDNTIYF.